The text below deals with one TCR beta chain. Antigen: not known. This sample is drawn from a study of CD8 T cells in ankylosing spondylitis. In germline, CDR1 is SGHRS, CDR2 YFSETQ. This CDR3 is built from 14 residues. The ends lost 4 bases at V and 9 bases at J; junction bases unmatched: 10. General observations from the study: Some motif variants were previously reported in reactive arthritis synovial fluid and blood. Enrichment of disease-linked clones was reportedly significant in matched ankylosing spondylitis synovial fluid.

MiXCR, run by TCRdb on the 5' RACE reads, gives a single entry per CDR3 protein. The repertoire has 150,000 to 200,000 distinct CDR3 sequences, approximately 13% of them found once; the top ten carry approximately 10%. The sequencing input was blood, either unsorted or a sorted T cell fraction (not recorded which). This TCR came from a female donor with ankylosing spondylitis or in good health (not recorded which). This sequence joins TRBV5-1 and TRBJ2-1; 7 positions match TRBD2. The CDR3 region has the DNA TGCGCCAGCAGCGTGGGCGGGAGAGTGGTTGAGCAGTTCTTC. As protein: CASSVGGRVVEQFF. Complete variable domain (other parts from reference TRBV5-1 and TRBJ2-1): KAGVTQTPRYLIKTRGQQVTLSCSPISGHRSVSWYQQTPGQGLQFLFEYFSETQRNKGNFPGRFSGRQFSNSRSEMNVSTLELGDSALYLCASSVGGRVVEQFFGPGTRLTVL.